Listed below are T cell receptor beta chains from one sample, sequenced in a study of blood T cell repertoires in COVID-19. The repertoire was sequenced with immunoSEQ multiplex PCR; TCRdb's copy has only in-frame clones and lacks some. The sample gives 250,000 to 350,000 clones, about nine tenths of which show up once; 9.5% to 15% is in the top ten. The sample taken for sequencing was peripheral blood. The receptors here all came from a woman aged 55-75 years with acute or convalescent COVID-19. CDR3s include the opening cysteine and the closing phenylalanine or tryptophan. The D gene is left open where the match is weak.

>16|TRBV10-3|TRBJ2-3|TRBD2
CAISKPAGGVTDTQYF
TGTGCCATCAGTAAGCCCGCGGGGGGTGTGACAGATACGCAGTATTTT
>13|TRBV12-3/TRBV12-4|TRBJ2-2|-
CASSLGGDGELFF
TGTGCCAGCAGTTTAGGGGGGGACGGGGAGCTGTTTTTT
>17|TRBV14|TRBJ1-4|TRBD1
CASSQGDRGDFNEKLFF
TGTGCCAGCAGCCAAGGGGACAGGGGAGATTTTAATGAAAAACTGTTTTTT
>13|TRBV11-3|TRBJ1-1|-
CASSFGGGTEAFF
TGTGCCAGCAGCTTTGGGGGAGGTACTGAAGCTTTCTTT
>14|TRBV28|TRBJ2-1|-
CASSYRGSYNEQFF
TGTGCCAGCAGCTATAGGGGCTCCTACAATGAGCAGTTCTTC
>16|TRBV9|TRBJ2-2|TRBD2
CASSARLAPNTGELFF
TGTGCCAGCAGCGCCCGACTAGCGCCGAACACCGGGGAGCTGTTTTTT
>13|TRBV18|TRBJ2-5|-
CASSPPLQETQYF
TGTGCCAGCTCACCACCCCTACAAGAGACCCAGTACTTC
>12|TRBV7-3|TRBJ1-1|TRBD1
CASSPDRVEAFF
TGTGCCAGCAGCCCCGACAGGGTTGAAGCTTTCTTT
>16|TRBV27|TRBJ2-3|-
CASSHPTSGRPYTQYF
TGTGCCAGCAGTCACCCGACTTCGGGTCGGCCTTATACGCAGTATTTT
>19|TRBV11-2|TRBJ2-7|-
CASSLERRVSGRGNYEQYF
TGTGCCAGCAGCTTAGAAAGGCGGGTGAGTGGGCGCGGGAACTACGAGCAGTACTTC
>12|TRBV6-2/TRBV6-3|TRBJ1-1|-
CASSKPGLEAFF
TGTGCCAGCAGTAAACCAGGCCTTGAAGCTTTCTTT